What follows are 19 T cell receptor beta chains derived from one specimen sequenced in a study of T cells in Graves' hyperthyroidism and ophthalmopathy. Amplification of TCR beta CDR3 regions was performed using RNA transcripts as template. HTBI primers drove first-round RT-PCR of the TCR CDR3. TCRdb reprocessed the multiplex PCR reads with MiXCR, giving one entry per CDR3 protein. Of approximately 560,000 distinct CDR3 sequences in the sample, just over 45% were seen once. Source material: peripheral blood or thyroid tissue (not recorded which). The source is a woman aged 18-29 years with Graves' hyperthyroidism.

This clonotype was detected a few times. V and J are TRBV11-2 and TRBJ1-5; 9 bases are shared with TRBD1. CDR1 is SGHAT, CDR2 FQNNGV, per germline. This CDR3 comprises 18 residues. With 3 bases clipped from V and 0 bases from J, the junction kept 9 bases outside the gene matches. CDR3 in DNA: TGTGCCAGCAGCTTCACTTCGGGACAGGGAGGTAGCAATCAGCCCCAGCATTTT. It specifies CASSFTSGQGGSNQPQHF.

This clonotype was observed at least ten times. The chain uses TRBV2 and TRBJ1-3; D uncertain. The CDR3 covers 14 residues. The ends were cut back, 10 bases at V and 3 bases at J, with 16 bases in the middle. The germline gives CDR1 SNHLY, CDR2 FYNNEI. The CDR3 spells CATISPPLGNTIYF. CDR3 sequence (DNA): TGTGCCACCATCAGCCCCCCGCTTGGAAACACCATATATTTT.

The sample holds a few counts of this clonotype. The CDR3 nucleotides are TGCAGTGCTAGAGACCCGTTGGGTGGAAACACCATATATTTT. Its protein product is CSARDPLGGNTIYF. The gene calls are TRBV20-1 and TRBJ1-3; D unclear. V gave up 0 bases and J gave up 3 bases, with 9 bases separating them. From germline, CDR1 is DFQATT and CDR2 SNEGSKA (reference sequence). The CDR3 has 14 residues.

As to this clonotype: A much larger clone lies a single base off, so this may be a read error. The rearrangement uses TRBV2 and TRBJ2-7; D perhaps matches TRBD2 (6 bases). CDR3 length: 11 residues. Germline-derived CDR1 and CDR2 are SNHLY and FYNNEI. Trimming removed 4 bases from V and 9 bases from J, with 10 bases in between. The CDR3 nucleotides are TGTGCCAGCAGTGGGGTCGGGGGGCAGTACTTC. Translation: CASSGVGGQYF.

This clonotype was seen a handful of times. V usage is TRBV6-5 and J usage is TRBJ2-7; D gene unclear. The germline CDR1 and CDR2 sequences are MNHEY and SVGAGI. Trimming took off 8 bases at V and 0 bases at J, with 8 bases between the two ends. The CDR3 totals 12 residues. The CDR3 reads CASGRPSYEQYF. In DNA form, the CDR3 reads TGTGCCAGCGGACGTCCCTCCTACGAGCAGTACTTC.

With regard to this clonotype: A much larger clone differs from this one at a single base, so this may be a read error. The chain couples TRBV29-1 to TRBJ1-2; 7 bases are a match to TRBD1. Germline V gene sequence: CDR1 SQVTM, CDR2 ANQGSEA. This CDR3 region has 14 residues. CDR3 loop: CSVDRTGQNYGHTF. For the CDR3, the DNA is TGCAGCGTTGATCGGACGGGACAGAACTATGGCCACACCTTC.

V gene TRBV10-3 combines with J gene TRBJ2-5; 8 bases align to TRBD2. This CDR3 contains 15 residues. The V gene end was trimmed by 6 bases and the J gene end by 0 bases; junction bases not matched to a gene: 6. Looked up from germline, CDR1 is ENHRY and CDR2 is SYGVKD. CDR3 in amino acids: CAISPGTSDQETQYF. CDR3 sequence (DNA): TGTGCCATCAGCCCCGGGACTAGTGACCAAGAGACCCAGTACTTC.

This clonotype turned up a few times. This sequence joins TRBV7-9 and TRBJ2-7, with D tentatively TRBD1 (6 bases). CDR3 length: 13 amino acids. V lost 4 bases, J lost 3 bases, and 10 bases lay in between. Germline V gene lookup returns CDR1 SEHNR and CDR2 FQNEAQ (reference sequence). DNA of the CDR3: TGTGCCAGCAGCTGGGGGACAAACTACGAGCAGTACTTC. Amino acids: CASSWGTNYEQYF.

This clonotype was counted between two and nine times. The chain joins TRBV15 to TRBJ2-7, with 9 bases that match TRBD2. V was pared by 3 bases and J by 7 bases, with 10 bases of the junction left unmatched. The CDR3 has 15 residues. The germline gives CDR1 LNHNV, CDR2 YYDKDF (reference sequence). CDR3 residues: CATSSGTSSYNEQYF. CDR3 sequence (DNA): TGTGCCACCAGCAGCGGGACTAGCTCCTACAATGAGCAGTACTTC.

The chain has TRBV7-8 and TRBJ1-4; possibly TRBD1 for D (5 bases). V was cut by 5 bases and J by 0 bases, with 10 bases left in between. CDR3 length: 15 residues. Per germline, CDR1 SGHVS and CDR2 FQNEAQ. The CDR3 sequence is CASSAGLATNEKLFF. As DNA, the CDR3 is TGTGCCAGCAGCGCGGGACTGGCAACTAATGAAAAACTGTTTTTT.

V gene TRBV5-1 combines with J gene TRBJ2-2; D unclear. This CDR3 is 15 amino acids long. Germline V CDR1 and CDR2: SGHRS, YFSETQ. V was pared by 5 bases and J by 4 bases, with 15 bases between. The CDR3 loop reads CASRLGVSLTGELFF. For the CDR3, the DNA is TGCGCCAGCAGGCTTGGGGTCAGCCTCACCGGGGAGCTGTTTTTT.

The table lists this clonotype with a few counts. This chain links TRBV13 with TRBJ2-5; D uncertain. Germline values: CDR1 PRHDT, CDR2 FYEKMQ (reference sequence). V gave up 6 bases and J gave up 4 bases, with 15 bases separating them. The CDR3 totals 14 residues. The CDR3, as DNA: TGTGCCAGCAGACTGGACCCGGGCGGAGAGACCCAGTACTTC. Protein sequence: CASRLDPGGETQYF.

This clonotype has just one count. V is TRBV12-3 or TRBV12-4 and J is TRBJ1-1; possible D gene TRBD1, 5 bases. The CDR3 covers 13 residues. The ends were cut back, 7 bases at V and 2 bases at J, with 11 bases in the middle. In DNA, the CDR3 is TGTGCCAGCAAAAGGGACTATAACACTGAAGCTTTCTTT. It codes for CASKRDYNTEAFF.

The genes are TRBV20-1 and TRBJ1-4; D unresolved. V gave up 0 bases and J gave up 13 bases, with 15 bases separating them. Germline V gene lookup returns CDR1 DFQATT and CDR2 SNEGSKA (reference sequence). This CDR3 spans 13 amino acids. The CDR3 nucleotides read TGCAGTGCTAGAGATCTGGCGGTCGGAGGACTGTTTTTT. Protein: CSARDLAVGGLFF.

The J gene is TRBJ1-2, the V gene TRBV7-9; the match to TRBD1 covers 7 bases. This CDR3 region has 13 residues. Germline V CDR1 and CDR2: SEHNR, FQNEAQ (reference sequence). The V gene end was trimmed by 3 bases and the J gene end by 8 bases; junction bases not matched to a gene: 6. The CDR3 sequence is CASSLGRGQGYTF. The CDR3 DNA reads as TGTGCCAGCAGCTTGGGGAGGGGGCAAGGCTACACCTTC.

Notes on this clonotype: The conserved phenylalanine or tryptophan normally closing the CDR3 is absent here, so this likely arose from a read error. J is TRBJ2-7 and V is TRBV7-6, with 15 bases identical to TRBD2. The J segment lost 1 base and the V segment lost 5 bases, leaving 12 bases of the junction unmatched. The V gene's germline CDR1 is SGHVS and CDR2 FNYEAQ. The CDR3 extends over 19 amino acids. The CDR3 nucleotides read TGTGCCAGCAGCCAAAAGGGACTAGCGGGAGGCCGGGGGTCCTACGAGCAGTACCTC. This translates into CASSQKGLAGGRGSYEQYL.

V is TRBV7-9 and J is TRBJ1-1, with 8 positions matching TRBD1. This CDR3 is 13 amino acids long. Germline-derived CDR1 and CDR2 are SEHNR and FQNEAQ (reference sequence). After removal of 7 bases from V and 3 bases from J, the junction contained 4 bases not matched to a gene. In DNA, the CDR3 is TGTGCCAGCACCCTGACAGGGGACACTGAAGCTTTCTTT. Translated, it gives CASTLTGDTEAFF.

The chain combines TRBV25-1 with TRBJ2-7; TRBD1 aligns across 9 bases. The CDR3 consists of 16 residues. Germline trimming cut 1 base from V and 2 bases from J; bases unmatched to any gene: 6. CDR1 and CDR2 from the germline V gene are MGHDK and SYGVNS. The CDR3 spells CASSEFATGGTYEQYF. As DNA, the CDR3 is TGTGCCAGCAGTGAATTTGCGACAGGGGGAACCTACGAGCAGTACTTC.

Notes on this clonotype: The CDR3 carries no conserved terminal phenylalanine or tryptophan, so it likely arises from a read error. Because the CDR3's place on the DNA is in doubt, the DNA is left out and the CDR3 is given as listed by TCRdb. This chain connects TRBV2 to TRBJ1-4; the tabulated D call, TRBD1, remains unverified against the DNA. The CDR3 region is 10 residues in length, termini included. Germline-derived CDR1 and CDR2 are SNHLY and FYNNEI. The CDR3 loop reads CASSGQGAVY.